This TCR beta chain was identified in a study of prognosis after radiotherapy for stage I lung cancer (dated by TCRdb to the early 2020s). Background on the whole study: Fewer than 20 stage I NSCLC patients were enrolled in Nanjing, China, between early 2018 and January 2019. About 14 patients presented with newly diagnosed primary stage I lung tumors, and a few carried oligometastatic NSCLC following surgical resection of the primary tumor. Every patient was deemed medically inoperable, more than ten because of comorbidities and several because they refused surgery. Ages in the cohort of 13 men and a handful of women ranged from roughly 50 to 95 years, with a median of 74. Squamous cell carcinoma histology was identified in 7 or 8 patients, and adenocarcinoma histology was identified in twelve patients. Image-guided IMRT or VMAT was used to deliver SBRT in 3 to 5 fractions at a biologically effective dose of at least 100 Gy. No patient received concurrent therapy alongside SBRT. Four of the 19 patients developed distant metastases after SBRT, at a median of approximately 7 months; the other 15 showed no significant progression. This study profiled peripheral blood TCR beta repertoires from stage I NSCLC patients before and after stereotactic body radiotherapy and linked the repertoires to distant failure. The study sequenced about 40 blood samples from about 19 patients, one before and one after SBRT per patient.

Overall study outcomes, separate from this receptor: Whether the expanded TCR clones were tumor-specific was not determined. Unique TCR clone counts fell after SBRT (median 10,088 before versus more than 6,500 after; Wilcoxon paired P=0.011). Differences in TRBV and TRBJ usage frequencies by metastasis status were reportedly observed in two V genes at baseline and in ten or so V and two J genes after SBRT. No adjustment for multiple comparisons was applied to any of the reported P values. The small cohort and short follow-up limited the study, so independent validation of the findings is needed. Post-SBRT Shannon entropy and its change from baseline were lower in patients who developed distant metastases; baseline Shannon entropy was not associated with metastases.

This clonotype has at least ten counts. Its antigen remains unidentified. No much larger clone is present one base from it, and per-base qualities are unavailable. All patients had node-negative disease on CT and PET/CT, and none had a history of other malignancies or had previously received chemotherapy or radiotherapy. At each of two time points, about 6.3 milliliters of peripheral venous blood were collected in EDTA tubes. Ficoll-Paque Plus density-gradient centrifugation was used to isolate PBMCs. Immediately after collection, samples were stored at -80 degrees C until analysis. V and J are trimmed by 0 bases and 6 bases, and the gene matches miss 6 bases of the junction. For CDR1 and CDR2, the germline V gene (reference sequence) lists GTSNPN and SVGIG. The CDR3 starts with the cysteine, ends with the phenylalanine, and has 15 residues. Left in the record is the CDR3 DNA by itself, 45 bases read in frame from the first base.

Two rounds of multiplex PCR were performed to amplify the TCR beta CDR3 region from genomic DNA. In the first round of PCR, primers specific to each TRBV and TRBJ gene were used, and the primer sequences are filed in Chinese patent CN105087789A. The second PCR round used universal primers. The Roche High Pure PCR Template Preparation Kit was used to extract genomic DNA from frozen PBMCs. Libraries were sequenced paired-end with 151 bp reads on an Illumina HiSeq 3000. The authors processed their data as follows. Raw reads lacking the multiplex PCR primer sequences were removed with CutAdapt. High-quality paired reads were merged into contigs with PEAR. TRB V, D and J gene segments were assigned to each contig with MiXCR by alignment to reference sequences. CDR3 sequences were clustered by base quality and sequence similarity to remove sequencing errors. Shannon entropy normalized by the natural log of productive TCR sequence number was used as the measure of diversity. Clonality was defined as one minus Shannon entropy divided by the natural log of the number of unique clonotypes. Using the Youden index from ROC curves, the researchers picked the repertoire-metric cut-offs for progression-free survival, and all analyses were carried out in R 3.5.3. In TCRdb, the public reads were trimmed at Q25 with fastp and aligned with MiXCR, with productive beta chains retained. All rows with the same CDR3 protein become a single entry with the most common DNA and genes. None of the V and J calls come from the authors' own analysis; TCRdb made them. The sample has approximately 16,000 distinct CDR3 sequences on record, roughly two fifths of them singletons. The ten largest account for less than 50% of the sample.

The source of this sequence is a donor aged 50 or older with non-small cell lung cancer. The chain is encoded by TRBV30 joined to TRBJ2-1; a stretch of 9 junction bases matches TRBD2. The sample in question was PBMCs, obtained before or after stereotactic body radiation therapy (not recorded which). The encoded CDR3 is CAWSVGTSSTNEQFF. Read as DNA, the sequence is TGTGCCTGGAGTGTGGGGACTAGCTCAACCAATGAGCAGTTCTTC.